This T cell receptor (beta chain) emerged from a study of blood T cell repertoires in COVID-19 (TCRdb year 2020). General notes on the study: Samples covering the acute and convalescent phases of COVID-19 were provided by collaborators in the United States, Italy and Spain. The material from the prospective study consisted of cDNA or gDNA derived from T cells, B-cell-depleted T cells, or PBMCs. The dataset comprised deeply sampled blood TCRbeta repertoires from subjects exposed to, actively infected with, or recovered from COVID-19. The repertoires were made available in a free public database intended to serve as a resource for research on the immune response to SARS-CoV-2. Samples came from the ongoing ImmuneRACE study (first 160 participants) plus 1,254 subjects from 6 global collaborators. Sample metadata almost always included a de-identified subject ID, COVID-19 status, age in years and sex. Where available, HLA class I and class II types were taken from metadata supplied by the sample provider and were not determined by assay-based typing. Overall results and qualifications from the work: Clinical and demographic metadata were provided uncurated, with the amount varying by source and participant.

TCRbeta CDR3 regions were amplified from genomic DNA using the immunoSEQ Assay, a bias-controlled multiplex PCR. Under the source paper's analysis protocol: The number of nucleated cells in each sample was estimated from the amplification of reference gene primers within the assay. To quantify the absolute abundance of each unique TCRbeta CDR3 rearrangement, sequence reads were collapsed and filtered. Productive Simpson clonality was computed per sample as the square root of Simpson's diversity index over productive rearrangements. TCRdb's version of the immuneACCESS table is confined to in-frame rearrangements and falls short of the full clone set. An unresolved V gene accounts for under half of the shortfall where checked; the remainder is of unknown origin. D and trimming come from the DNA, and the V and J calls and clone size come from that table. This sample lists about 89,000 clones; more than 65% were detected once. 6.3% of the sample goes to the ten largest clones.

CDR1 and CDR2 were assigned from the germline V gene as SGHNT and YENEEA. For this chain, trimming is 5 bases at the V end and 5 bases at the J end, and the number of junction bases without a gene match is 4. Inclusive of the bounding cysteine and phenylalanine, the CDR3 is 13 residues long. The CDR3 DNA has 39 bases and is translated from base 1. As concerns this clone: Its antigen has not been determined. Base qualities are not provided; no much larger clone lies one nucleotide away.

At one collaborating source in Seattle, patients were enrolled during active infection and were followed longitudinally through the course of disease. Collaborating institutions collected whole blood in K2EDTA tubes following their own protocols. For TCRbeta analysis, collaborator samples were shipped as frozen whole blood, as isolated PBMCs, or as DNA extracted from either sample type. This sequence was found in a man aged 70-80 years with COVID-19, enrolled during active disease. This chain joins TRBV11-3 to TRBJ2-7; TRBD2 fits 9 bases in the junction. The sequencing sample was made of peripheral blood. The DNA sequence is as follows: TGTGCCAGCAGCCTTCTAGCGGGGAACGAGCAGTACTTC. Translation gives CASSLLAGNEQYF.